This is a list of T cell receptor beta chains from one sample in a study of blood T cell repertoires in COVID-19. Sequencing was performed with immunoSEQ multiplex PCR; in TCRdb, only in-frame clones are kept and a portion is missing. Of around 180,000 clones detected, roughly 84% appear once; the ten largest clones hold about 10%. Sequences were obtained from peripheral blood. The receptors derive from a woman over 75 with active or convalescent COVID-19. The CDR3 runs from the conserved cysteine through the conserved F or W. The D gene is left open where the match is weak. Clone size is shown for a subset of rows, as once, few, many or a class of expanded clone.

D	size	V	J	CDR3	DNA
TRBD1	once	TRBV5-4	TRBJ1-3	CASSGGGQGPGNTIYF	TGTGCCAGCAGTGGGGGGGGACAGGGTCCGGGAAACACCATATATTTT
TRBD2	once	TRBV2	TRBJ2-3	CASSKGLAGRDTQYF	TGTGCCAGCAGCAAAGGGCTAGCGGGACGAGATACGCAGTATTTT
TRBD1	.	TRBV5-1	TRBJ1-2	CARETGTVLYGYTF	TGCGCCAGAGAGACCGGGACAGTTCTCTATGGCTACACCTTC
TRBD1	few	TRBV6-5	TRBJ1-6	CAGQGALNSPLHF	TGTGCGGGACAGGGGGCGCTGAATTCACCCCTCCACTTT
.	.	TRBV30	TRBJ2-4	CAWSEALGANIQYF	TGTGCCTGGAGTGAAGCCCTAGGGGCAAACATTCAGTACTTC
.	.	TRBV18	TRBJ1-1	CASSPPETGEAFF	TGTGCCAGCTCACCCCCCGAGACAGGTGAAGCTTTCTTT
.	once	TRBV27	TRBJ2-3	CASSPQVASLADTQYF	TGTGCCAGCAGTCCTCAGGTGGCCTCACTGGCAGATACGCAGTATTTT
.	.	TRBV5-1	TRBJ2-2	CASSPSAPGGRELFF	TGCGCCAGCAGCCCCTCGGCCCCCGGTGGGCGGGAGCTGTTTTTT
TRBD2	.	TRBV4-2	TRBJ2-2	CASSQETSGSYTGELFF	TGTGCCAGCAGCCAAGAGACTAGCGGGAGTTACACCGGGGAGCTGTTTTTT
.	.	TRBV4-2	TRBJ1-2	CASSQEDRYGYTF	TGTGCCAGCAGCCAAGAGGACAGATATGGCTACACCTTC
.	.	TRBV24-1	TRBJ2-5	CATSSDQETQYF	TGTGCCACCAGCTCAGACCAAGAGACCCAGTACTTC
.	.	TRBV5-4	TRBJ1-1	CASSYPGFQNTEAFF	TGTGCCAGCAGCTATCCGGGTTTTCAGAACACTGAAGCTTTCTTT
.	few	TRBV11-3	TRBJ2-5	CASSPTGETQYF	TGTGCCAGCAGCCCTACTGGAGAGACCCAGTACTTC
.	.	TRBV28	TRBJ2-3	CASSNYGGRADTQYF	TGTGCCAGCAGTAACTACGGGGGGCGCGCAGATACGCAGTATTTT
TRBD1	.	TRBV5-4	TRBJ2-5	CASSYLTGGPETQYF	TGTGCCAGCAGTTACCTCACAGGGGGCCCAGAGACCCAGTACTTC
TRBD1	few	TRBV6-6	TRBJ1-2	CASRATGDGYGYTF	TGTGCCAGCAGGGCGACAGGGGATGGTTATGGCTACACCTTC
.	.	TRBV28	TRBJ2-7	CASSLVGLGGNRQSSYEQYF	TGTGCCAGCAGTTTGGTCGGTTTAGGAGGGAACCGCCAGAGCTCCTACGAGCAGTACTTC
.	.	TRBV18	TRBJ1-1	CASSLKGRGTEAFF	TGTGCCAGCTCCCTAAAGGGGAGGGGCACTGAAGCTTTCTTT
.	few	TRBV18	TRBJ2-1	CASGQSTDNEQFF	TGTGCCAGCGGGCAAAGTACCGACAATGAGCAGTTCTTC
TRBD2	.	TRBV7-2	TRBJ2-7	CASSFPSGAYEQYF	TGTGCCAGCAGCTTCCCTAGCGGGGCCTACGAGCAGTACTTC
.	.	TRBV7-7	TRBJ1-4	CASSPWQGTNEKLFF	TGTGCTAGCAGCCCATGGCAGGGGACTAATGAAAAACTGTTTTTT
TRBD1	once	TRBV7-9	TRBJ1-2	CASNKPYGQGANGYTF	TGTGCCAGCAACAAACCATACGGACAGGGGGCGAATGGCTACACCTTC
.	once	TRBV9	TRBJ2-1	CASSQGRSVSYNEQFF	TGTGCCAGCAGCCAAGGGAGGAGCGTCTCCTACAATGAGCAGTTCTTC
TRBD2	.	TRBV23-1	TRBJ2-1	CASTEPERPAGPDNEQFF	TGCGCCAGCACCGAACCCGAAAGGCCAGCGGGACCGGACAATGAGCAGTTCTTC
.	.	TRBV25-1	TRBJ2-5	CASSEYGRDGETQYF	TGTGCCAGCAGTGAATATGGCAGGGATGGAGAGACCCAGTACTTC
TRBD1	once	TRBV10-3	TRBJ2-5	CAIGWVGGGETQYF	TGTGCCATCGGGTGGGTAGGGGGCGGTGAGACCCAGTACTTC
.	.	TRBV28	TRBJ2-3	CASSLLSLSHTQYF	TGTGCCAGCAGTCTCCTCTCTTTGAGTCATACGCAGTATTTT
.	.	TRBV6-5	TRBJ2-7	CASRVAAMYEQYF	TGTGCCAGCAGAGTAGCGGCTATGTACGAGCAGTACTTC
.	once	TRBV19	TRBJ1-2	CASSIWQDVNYGYTF	TGTGCCAGTAGTATCTGGCAGGATGTTAACTATGGCTACACCTTC
.	.	TRBV4-1	TRBJ1-5	CASSQDNDQPQHF	TGCGCCAGCAGCCAAGATAATGATCAGCCCCAGCATTTT
TRBD1	.	TRBV5-1	TRBJ2-2	CASSPRTGGKGWELFF	TGCGCCAGCAGCCCCCGGACAGGGGGAAAAGGGTGGGAGCTGTTTTTT
.	.	TRBV3-1/TRBV3-2	TRBJ2-1	CASSQNHVAASYNEQFF	TGTGCCAGCAGCCAAAACCACGTAGCGGCGTCCTACAATGAGCAGTTCTTC